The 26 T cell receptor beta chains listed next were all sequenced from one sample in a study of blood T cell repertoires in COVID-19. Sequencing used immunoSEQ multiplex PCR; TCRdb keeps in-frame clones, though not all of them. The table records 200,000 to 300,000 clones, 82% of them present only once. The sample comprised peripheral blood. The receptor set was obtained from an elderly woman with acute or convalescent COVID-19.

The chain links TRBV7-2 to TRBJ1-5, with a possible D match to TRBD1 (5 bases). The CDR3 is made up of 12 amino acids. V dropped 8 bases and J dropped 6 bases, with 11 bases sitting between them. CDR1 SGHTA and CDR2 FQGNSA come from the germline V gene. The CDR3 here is CASGGVRQPQHF. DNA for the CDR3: TGTGCCAGCGGGGGGGTACGTCAGCCCCAGCATTTT.

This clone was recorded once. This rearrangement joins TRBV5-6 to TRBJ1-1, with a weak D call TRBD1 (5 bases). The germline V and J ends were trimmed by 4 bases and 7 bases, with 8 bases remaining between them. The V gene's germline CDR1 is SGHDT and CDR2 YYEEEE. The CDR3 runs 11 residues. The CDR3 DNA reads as TGTGCCAGCAGCGGGGCAGGTGAAGCTTTCTTT. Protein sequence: CASSGAGEAFF.

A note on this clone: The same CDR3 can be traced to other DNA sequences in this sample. The CDR3 DNA reads as TGCAGTGCCCCAGGGAACGAGCAGTACTTC. Residues: CSAPGNEQYF. This sequence joins TRBV20-1 and TRBJ2-7; D is perhaps TRBD1 (5 bases). This CDR3 has 10 residues. V shed 6 bases and J shed 5 bases, with 8 bases lying between them. Per the germline V gene, CDR1 is DFQATT and CDR2 is SNEGSKA (reference sequence).

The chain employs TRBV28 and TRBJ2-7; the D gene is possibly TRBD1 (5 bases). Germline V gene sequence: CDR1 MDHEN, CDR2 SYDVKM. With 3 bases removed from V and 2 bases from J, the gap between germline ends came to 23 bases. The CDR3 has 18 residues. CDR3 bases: TGTGCCAGCAGTTTTTTCCTCAAAACCGACAGAGATCCCTACGAGCAGTACTTC. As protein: CASSFFLKTDRDPYEQYF.

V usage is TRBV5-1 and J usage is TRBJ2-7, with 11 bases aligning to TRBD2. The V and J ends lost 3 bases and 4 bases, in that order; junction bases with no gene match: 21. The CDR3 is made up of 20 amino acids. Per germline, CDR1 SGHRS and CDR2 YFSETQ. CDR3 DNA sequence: TGCGCCAGCAGCTCCGGACGCCTATTATTTAGCGGGAGGGCGGAATACGAGCAGTACTTC. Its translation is CASSSGRLLFSGRAEYEQYF.

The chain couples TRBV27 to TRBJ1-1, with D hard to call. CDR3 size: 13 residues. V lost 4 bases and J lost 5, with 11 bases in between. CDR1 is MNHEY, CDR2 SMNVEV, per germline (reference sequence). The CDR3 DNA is TGTGCCAGCAGTTCCCCCTCCGCGACTGAAGCTTTCTTT. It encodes CASSSPSATEAFF.

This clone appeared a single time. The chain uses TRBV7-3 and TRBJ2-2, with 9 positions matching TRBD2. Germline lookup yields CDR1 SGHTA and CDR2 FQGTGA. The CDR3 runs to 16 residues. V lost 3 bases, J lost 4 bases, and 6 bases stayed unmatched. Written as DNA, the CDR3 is TGTGCCAGCAGCTTTGGAGCGGGGGGACGCACCGGGGAGCTGTTTTTT. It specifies CASSFGAGGRTGELFF.

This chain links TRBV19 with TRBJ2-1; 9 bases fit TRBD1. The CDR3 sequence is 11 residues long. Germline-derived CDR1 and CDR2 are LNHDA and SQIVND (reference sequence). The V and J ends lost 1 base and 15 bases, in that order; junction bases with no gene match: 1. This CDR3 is CASSIGDRVFF. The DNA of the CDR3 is TGTGCCAGTAGTATAGGGGACAGGGTGTTCTTC.

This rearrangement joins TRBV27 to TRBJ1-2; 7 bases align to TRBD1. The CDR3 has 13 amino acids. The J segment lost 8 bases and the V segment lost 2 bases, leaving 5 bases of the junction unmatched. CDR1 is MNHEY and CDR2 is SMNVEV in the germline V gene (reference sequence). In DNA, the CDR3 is TGTGCCAGCAGTTTAGTACAGGGGAGAGGCTACACCTTC. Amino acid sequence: CASSLVQGRGYTF.

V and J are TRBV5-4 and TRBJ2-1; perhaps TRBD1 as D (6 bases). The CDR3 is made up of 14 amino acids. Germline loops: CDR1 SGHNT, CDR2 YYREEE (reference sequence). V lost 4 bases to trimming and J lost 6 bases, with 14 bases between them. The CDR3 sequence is CASSGRDKVNEQFF. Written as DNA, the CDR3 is TGTGCCAGCAGCGGAAGGGACAAGGTCAATGAGCAGTTCTTC. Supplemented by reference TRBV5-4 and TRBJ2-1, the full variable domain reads ETGVTQSPTHLIKTRGQQVTLRCSSQSGHNTVSWYQQALGQGPQFIFQYYREEENGRGNFPPRFSGLQFPNYSSELNVNALELDDSALYLCASSGRDKVNEQFFGPGTRLTVL.

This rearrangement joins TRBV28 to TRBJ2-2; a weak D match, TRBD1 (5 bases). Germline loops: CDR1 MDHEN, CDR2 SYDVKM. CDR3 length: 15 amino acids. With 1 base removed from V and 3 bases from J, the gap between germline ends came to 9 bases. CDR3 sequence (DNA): TGTGCCAGCAGTTTATTCAGGGCACACACCGGGGAGCTGTTTTTT. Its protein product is CASSLFRAHTGELFF.

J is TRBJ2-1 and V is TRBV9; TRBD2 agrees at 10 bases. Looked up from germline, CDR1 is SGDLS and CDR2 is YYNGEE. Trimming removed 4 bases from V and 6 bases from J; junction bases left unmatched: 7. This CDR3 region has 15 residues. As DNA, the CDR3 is TGTGCCAGCAGCCCACTAGCGGGGAAACGCAATGAGCAGTTCTTC. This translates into CASSPLAGKRNEQFF.

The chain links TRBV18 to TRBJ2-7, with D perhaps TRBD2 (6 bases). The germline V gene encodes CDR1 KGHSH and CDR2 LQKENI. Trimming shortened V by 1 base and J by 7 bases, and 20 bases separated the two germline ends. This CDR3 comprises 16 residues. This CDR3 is CASSPRGDGGSREQYF. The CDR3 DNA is TGTGCCAGCTCACCACGGGGGGACGGTGGCTCGAGGGAGCAGTACTTC.

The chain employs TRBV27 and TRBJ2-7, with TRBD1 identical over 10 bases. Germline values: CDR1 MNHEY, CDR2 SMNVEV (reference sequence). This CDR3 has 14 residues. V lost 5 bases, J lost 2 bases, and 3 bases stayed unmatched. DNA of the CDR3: TGTGCCAGCAGTCCGGACAGGGGGGCCTACGAGCAGTACTTC. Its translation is CASSPDRGAYEQYF.

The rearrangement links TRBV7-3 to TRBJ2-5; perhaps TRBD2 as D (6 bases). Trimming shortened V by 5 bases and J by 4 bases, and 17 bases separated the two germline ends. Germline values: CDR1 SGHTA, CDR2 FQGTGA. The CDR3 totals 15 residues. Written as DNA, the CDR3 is TGTGCCAGCAGCATTACTCCGACTAGACGAGAGACCCAGTACTTC. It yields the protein CASSITPTRRETQYF.

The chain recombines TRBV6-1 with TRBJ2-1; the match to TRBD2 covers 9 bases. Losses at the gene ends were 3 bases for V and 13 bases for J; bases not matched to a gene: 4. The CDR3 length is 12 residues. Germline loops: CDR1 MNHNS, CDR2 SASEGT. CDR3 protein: CASSELAGQQFF. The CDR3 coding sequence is TGTGCCAGCAGTGAGCTAGCGGGACAACAGTTCTTC.

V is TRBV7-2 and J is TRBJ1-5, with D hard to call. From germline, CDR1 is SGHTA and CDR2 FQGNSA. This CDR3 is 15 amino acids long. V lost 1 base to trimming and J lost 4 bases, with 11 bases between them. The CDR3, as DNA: TGTGCCAGCAGCTTAGGCGGGTTGGCAAATCAGCCCCAGCATTTT. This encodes CASSLGGLANQPQHF.

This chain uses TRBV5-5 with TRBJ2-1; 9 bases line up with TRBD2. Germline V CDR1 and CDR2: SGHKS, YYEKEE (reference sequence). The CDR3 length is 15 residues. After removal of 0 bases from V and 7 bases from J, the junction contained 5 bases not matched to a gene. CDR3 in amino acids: CASSLGLAGRNEQFF. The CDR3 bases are TGTGCCAGCAGCTTGGGCCTAGCGGGAAGGAATGAGCAGTTCTTC.

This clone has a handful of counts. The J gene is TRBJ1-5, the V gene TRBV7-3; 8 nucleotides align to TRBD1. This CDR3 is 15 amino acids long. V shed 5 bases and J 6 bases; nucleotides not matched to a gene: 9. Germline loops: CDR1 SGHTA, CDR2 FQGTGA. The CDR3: CASSARQGSSQPQHF. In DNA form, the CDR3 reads TGTGCCAGCAGCGCCCGACAGGGGTCCAGTCAGCCCCAGCATTTT.

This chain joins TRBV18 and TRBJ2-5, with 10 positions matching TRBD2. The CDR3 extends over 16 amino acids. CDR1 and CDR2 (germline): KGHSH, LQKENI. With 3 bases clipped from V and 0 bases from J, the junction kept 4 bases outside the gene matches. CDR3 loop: CASSPVAGGYQETQYF. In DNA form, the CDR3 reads TGTGCCAGCTCACCGGTAGCGGGAGGTTACCAAGAGACCCAGTACTTC.

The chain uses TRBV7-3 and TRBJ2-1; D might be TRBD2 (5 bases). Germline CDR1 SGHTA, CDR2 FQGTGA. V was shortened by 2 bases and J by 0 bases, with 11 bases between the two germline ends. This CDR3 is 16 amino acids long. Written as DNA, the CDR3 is TGTGCCAGCAGCTTAGGTTCGGGGAGCTCCTACAATGAGCAGTTCTTC. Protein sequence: CASSLGSGSSYNEQFF. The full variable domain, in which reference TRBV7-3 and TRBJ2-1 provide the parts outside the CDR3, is GAGVSQTPSNKVTEKGKYVELRCDPISGHTALYWYRQSLGQGPEFLIYFQGTGAADDSGLPNDRFFAVRPEGSVSTLKIQRTERGDSAVYLCASSLGSGSSYNEQFFGPGTRLTVL.

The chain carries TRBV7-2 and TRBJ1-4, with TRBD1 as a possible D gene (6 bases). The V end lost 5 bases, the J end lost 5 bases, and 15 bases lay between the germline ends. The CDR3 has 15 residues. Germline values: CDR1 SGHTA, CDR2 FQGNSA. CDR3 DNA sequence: TGTGCCAGCAGCCCAAGGTGGGGGCCGAATGAAAAACTGTTTTTT. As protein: CASSPRWGPNEKLFF. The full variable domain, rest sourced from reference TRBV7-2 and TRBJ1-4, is GAGVSQSPSNKVTEKGKDVELRCDPISGHTALYWYRQSLGQGLEFLIYFQGNSAPDKSGLPSDRFSAERTGGSVSTLTIQRTQQEDSAVYLCASSPRWGPNEKLFFGSGTQLSVL.

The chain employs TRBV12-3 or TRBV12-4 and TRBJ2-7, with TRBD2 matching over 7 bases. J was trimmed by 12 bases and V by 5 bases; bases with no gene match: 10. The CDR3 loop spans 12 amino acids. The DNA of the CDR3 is TGTGCCAGCAGTCCTCCACCGGGAGGTTGGTACTTC. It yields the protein CASSPPPGGWYF.

CDR3 bases: TGTGCCAGCAGCCAGGGGGCGAATCAGCCCCAGCATTTT. Translating it yields CASSQGANQPQHF. J is TRBJ1-5 and V is TRBV6-4; 8 bases are a match to TRBD1. CDR3 length equals 13 residues. The V gene's germline CDR1 is MRHNA and CDR2 SNTAGT. V dropped 6 bases and J dropped 4; count of bases not matched to a gene: 2.

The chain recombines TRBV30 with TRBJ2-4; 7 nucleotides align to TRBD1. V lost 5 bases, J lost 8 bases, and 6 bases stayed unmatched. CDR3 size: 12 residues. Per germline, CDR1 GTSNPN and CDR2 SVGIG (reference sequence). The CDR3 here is CAWRDSSHIQYF. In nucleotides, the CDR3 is TGTGCCTGGCGGGACAGCAGCCACATTCAGTACTTC.

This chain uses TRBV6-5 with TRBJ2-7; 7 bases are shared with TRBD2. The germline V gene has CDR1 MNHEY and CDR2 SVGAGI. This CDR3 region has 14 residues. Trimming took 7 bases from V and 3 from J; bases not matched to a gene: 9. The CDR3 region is CASMGGGPLYEQYF. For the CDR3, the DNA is TGTGCCAGCATGGGCGGGGGTCCCCTCTACGAGCAGTACTTC.